This TCR beta chain was found in a study of shared clonotypes between healthy human individuals. On this clone itself: Its antigen is unidentified.

Trimming shortened V by 4 bases and J by 7 bases, and 14 bases separated the two germline ends. From germline, CDR1 is MGHDK and CDR2 SYGVNS. The CDR3 is 14 residues long. Study-level findings and limits: Blood was the only sampled material, and tissue repertoires likely differ.

Sequencing used immunoSEQ multiplex PCR; TCRdb keeps in-frame clones, though not all of them. Here the sample spans under 1,100,000 clones, roughly 80% being singletons. The V and J genes are TRBV25-1 and TRBJ2-1; no clear D gene. The TCR originated in a man aged 18 to 30 in good health. Sequencing used memory CD4+ T cells sorted from blood. Sample subset: CD45RA-negative fraction. The CDR3 loop reads CASSALEALNEQFF. The CDR3 bases are TGTGCCAGCAGTGCCCTCGAGGCTCTAAATGAGCAGTTCTTC.